This passage covers 12 T cell receptor beta chains from one sample sequenced in a study of glioma-infiltrating T cells after dendritic cell vaccination. Only in-frame clones appear in the TCRdb table, and some are missing; sequencing was by immunoSEQ multiplex PCR. This sample yields 110,000 or so clones, of which 90% are seen a single time; roughly 2.8% belongs to the top ten. Sample time point: after dendritic cell vaccination, including at tumor progression/relapse. Sequencing was performed on blood, taken after dendritic cell vaccination. The source is a human donor with glioblastoma.

This sequence joins TRBV7-9 and TRBJ1-3; D uncertain. V was cut by 5 bases and J by 0 bases, with 11 bases left in between. The CDR3 contains 15 residues. From germline, CDR1 is SEHNR and CDR2 FQNEAQ (reference sequence). The CDR3 loop is CASSVDGSSGNTIYF. CDR3 DNA sequence: TGTGCCAGCAGCGTCGACGGGAGCTCTGGAAACACCATATATTTT. Combining the CDR3 with reference TRBV7-9 and TRBJ1-3 gives the whole variable domain DTGVSQNPRHKITKRGQNVTFRCDPISEHNRLYWYRQTLGQGPEFLTYFQNEAQLEKSRLLSDRFSAERPKGSFSTLEIQRTEQGDSAMYLCASSVDGSSGNTIYFGEGSWLTVV.

This rearrangement joins TRBV5-1 to TRBJ2-3; no firm D call. The CDR3 has 15 amino acids. The ends were cut back, 0 bases at V and 5 bases at J, with 13 bases in the middle. Germline V gene lookup returns CDR1 SGHRS and CDR2 YFSETQ. CDR3 DNA: TGCGCCAGCAGCTTGGAAATGGCACGCCGAGATACGCAGTATTTT. Translation gives CASSLEMARRDTQYF.

The chain joins TRBV11-1 to TRBJ2-1; tentatively, D is TRBD2 (6 bases). The CDR3 length is 16 residues. V was pared by 3 bases and J by 0 bases, with 12 bases between. CDR1 and CDR2 (germline): SGHAT, FQDESV (reference sequence). CDR3 amino acids: CASSFSGPHSYNEQFF. DNA of the CDR3: TGTGCCAGCAGCTTCAGCGGGCCTCACTCCTACAATGAGCAGTTCTTC.

This clone was picked up one time. The chain has TRBV5-1 and TRBJ1-4, with D maybe TRBD1 (5 bases). The CDR3 covers 16 residues. Germline V lookup: CDR1 SGHRS, CDR2 YFSETQ. The ends were cut back, 4 bases at V and 0 bases at J, with 13 bases in the middle. The CDR3 nucleotides read TGCGCCAGCAGCCCTGGGGGGACGTCAACTAATGAAAAACTGTTTTTT. This sequence encodes CASSPGGTSTNEKLFF. Full variable domain (remainder filled in from reference TRBV5-1 and TRBJ1-4): KAGVTQTPRYLIKTRGQQVTLSCSPISGHRSVSWYQQTPGQGLQFLFEYFSETQRNKGNFPGRFSGRQFSNSRSEMNVSTLELGDSALYLCASSPGGTSTNEKLFFGSGTQLSVL.

CDR3 residues: CASSGTGGDNSPLHF. DNA of the CDR3: TGTGCCAGCAGCGGGACAGGGGGCGATAATTCACCCCTCCACTTT. The chain uses TRBV9 and TRBJ1-6; TRBD1 matches 11 bases. The germline gives CDR1 SGDLS, CDR2 YYNGEE. This CDR3 has 15 residues. V was pared by 3 bases and J by 5 bases, with 1 base of the junction left unmatched.

This chain links TRBV10-2 with TRBJ2-7; perhaps TRBD1 as D (6 bases). Trimming took 10 bases from V and 5 from J, leaving 21 bases between them. The CDR3 totals 14 residues. Germline-derived CDR1 and CDR2 are WSHSY and SAAADI. The CDR3 region has the DNA TGCGCCACGACTCGACAGGCTATCAGAGACGAGCAGTACTTC. Protein: CATTRQAIRDEQYF.

The rearrangement joins TRBV9 to TRBJ2-2; D is undetermined. The CDR3 loop spans 11 amino acids. The V gene lost 6 bases and the J gene lost 5 bases, with 5 bases spanning the gap. Germline V CDR1 and CDR2: SGDLS, YYNGEE. As DNA, the CDR3 is TGTGCCAGCACCAAAACCGGGGAGCTGTTTTTT. Translated, it gives CASTKTGELFF.

This chain joins TRBV7-2 and TRBJ2-3; 12 positions agree with TRBD2. Per the germline V gene, CDR1 is SGHTA and CDR2 is FQGNSA. The CDR3 is 16 amino acids. V trimming: 1 base; J trimming: 6 bases; junction bases outside the gene matches: 5. In DNA form, the CDR3 reads TGTGCCAGCAGCTTAGGACTAGCGGGGGAGGGGGATACGCAGTATTTT. Its translation is CASSLGLAGEGDTQYF.

This chain joins TRBV10-3 and TRBJ2-1, with 8 positions matching TRBD2. Germline CDR1 ENHRY, CDR2 SYGVKD. With 3 bases clipped from V and 8 bases from J, the junction kept 12 bases outside the gene matches. There are 16 residues in the CDR3. The CDR3 is CAISEGSGRARDEQFF. Here the CDR3 DNA reads TGTGCCATCAGTGAAGGATCCGGGAGGGCCAGGGATGAGCAGTTCTTC.

This clone has only one observation. This rearrangement joins TRBV5-1 to TRBJ2-7; perhaps TRBD1 as D (6 bases). Looked up from germline, CDR1 is SGHRS and CDR2 is YFSETQ. The CDR3 covers 18 residues. V was trimmed by 4 bases and J by 2 bases, leaving 25 bases between them. DNA of the CDR3: TGCGCCAGCAGCCCCCAGGGGACCGGGATCCAACAAGCCTACGAGCAGTACTTC. Encoded protein: CASSPQGTGIQQAYEQYF.

This chain links TRBV5-1 with TRBJ2-5, with 8 bases identical to TRBD1. CDR1 is SGHRS and CDR2 is YFSETQ in the germline V gene. The J segment lost 3 bases and the V segment lost 0 bases, leaving 1 base of the junction unmatched. The CDR3 is 14 amino acids. The CDR3 sequence: CASSLAQGEETQYF. The CDR3 DNA follows: TGCGCCAGCAGCTTGGCACAGGGGGAAGAGACCCAGTACTTC.

The CDR3 reads CAWSGRTSGPYNEQFF. Written as DNA, the CDR3 is TGTGCCTGGAGTGGCCGGACTAGCGGACCCTACAATGAGCAGTTCTTC. The rearrangement links TRBV30 to TRBJ2-1; TRBD2 matches at 10 bases. Germline assignment: CDR1 GTSNPN and CDR2 SVGIG (reference sequence). Trimming removed 1 base from V and 2 bases from J; junction bases left unmatched: 5. The CDR3 has 16 amino acids.